The entry that follows covers one T cell receptor (beta chain) sequence. While infection was still active, Seattle patients were enrolled and then followed longitudinally. This entry is derived from a study of blood T cell repertoires in COVID-19. In the study overall: The cDNA or gDNA used as material had been derived from T cells, B-cell-depleted T cells, or PBMCs.

In the study's own analysis: Reference gene primer amplification gave estimated nucleated cell counts. Sequencing was performed with immunoSEQ multiplex PCR; in TCRdb, only in-frame clones are kept and a portion is missing. The D gene and trimming were derived from the DNA, and the V and J assignments and clone size from that table. Here the sample spans tens of thousands of clones, 75% to 90% being singletons. Germline lookup yields CDR1 MNHEY and CDR2 SMNVEV (reference sequence). Trimming stripped 4 bases from V and 7 bases from J, with 17 bases between. The CDR3 has 16 amino acids. The material sequenced was peripheral blood. This sequence was found in a woman of 80 years or more with COVID-19, enrolled during active disease. The V gene is TRBV27, the J gene TRBJ1-6, with a tentative D call TRBD1 (6 bases). The CDR3 sequence is CASSSVGTLANSPLHF. CDR3 nucleotides: TGTGCCAGCAGTTCGGTCGGGACATTGGCCAATTCACCCCTCCACTTT.